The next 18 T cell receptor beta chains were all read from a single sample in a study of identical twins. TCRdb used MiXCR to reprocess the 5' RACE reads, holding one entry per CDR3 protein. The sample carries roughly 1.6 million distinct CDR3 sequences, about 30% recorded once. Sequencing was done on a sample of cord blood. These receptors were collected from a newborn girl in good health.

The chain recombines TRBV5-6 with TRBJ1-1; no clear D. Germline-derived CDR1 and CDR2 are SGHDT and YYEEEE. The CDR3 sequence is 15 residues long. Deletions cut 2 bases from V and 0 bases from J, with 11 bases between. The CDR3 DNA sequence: TGTGCCAGCAGCTTAATAGGTGCTCTGAACACTGAAGCTTTCTTT. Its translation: CASSLIGALNTEAFF.

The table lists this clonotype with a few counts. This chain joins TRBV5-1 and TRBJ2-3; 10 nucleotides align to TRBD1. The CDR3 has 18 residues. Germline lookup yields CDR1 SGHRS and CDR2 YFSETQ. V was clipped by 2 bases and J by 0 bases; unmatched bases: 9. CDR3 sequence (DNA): TGCGCCAGCAGCTTCCCCGGGACAGGGGTCTCTAGCACAGATACGCAGTATTTT. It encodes CASSFPGTGVSSTDTQYF.

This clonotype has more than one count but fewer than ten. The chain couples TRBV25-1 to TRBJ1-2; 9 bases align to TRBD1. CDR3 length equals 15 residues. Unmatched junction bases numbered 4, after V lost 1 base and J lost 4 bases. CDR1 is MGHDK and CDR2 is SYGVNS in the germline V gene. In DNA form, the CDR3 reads TGTGCCAGCAGTGAATGGGGACAGGGAATCTATGGCTACACCTTC. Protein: CASSEWGQGIYGYTF.

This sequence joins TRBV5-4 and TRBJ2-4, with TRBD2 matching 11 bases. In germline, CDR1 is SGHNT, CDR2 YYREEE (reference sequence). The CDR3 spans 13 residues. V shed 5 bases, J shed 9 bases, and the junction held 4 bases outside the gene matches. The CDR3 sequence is CASSSGGEGIQYF. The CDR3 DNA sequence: TGTGCCAGCAGTAGCGGGGGGGAAGGCATTCAGTACTTC.

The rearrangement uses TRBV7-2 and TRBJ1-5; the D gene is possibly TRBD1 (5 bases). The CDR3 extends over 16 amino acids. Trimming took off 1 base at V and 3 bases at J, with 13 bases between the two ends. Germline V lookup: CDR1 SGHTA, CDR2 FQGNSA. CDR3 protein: CASSLGGRGHNQPQHF. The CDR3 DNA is TGTGCCAGCAGCTTAGGGGGGAGAGGACACAATCAGCCCCAGCATTTT.

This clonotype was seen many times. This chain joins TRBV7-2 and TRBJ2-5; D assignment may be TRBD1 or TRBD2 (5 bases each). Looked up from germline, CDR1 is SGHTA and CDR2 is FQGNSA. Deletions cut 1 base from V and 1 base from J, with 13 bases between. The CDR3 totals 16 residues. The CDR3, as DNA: TGTGCCAGCAGCTTAGGGGACCCACTGGTCCAAGAGACCCAGTACTTC. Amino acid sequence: CASSLGDPLVQETQYF.

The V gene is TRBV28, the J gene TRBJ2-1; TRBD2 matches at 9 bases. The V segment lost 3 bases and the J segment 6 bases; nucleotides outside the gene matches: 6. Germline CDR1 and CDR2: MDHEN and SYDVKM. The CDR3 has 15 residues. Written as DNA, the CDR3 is TGTGCCAGCAGTTTCCGACTAGCGGTCACCAATGAGCAGTTCTTC. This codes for CASSFRLAVTNEQFF.

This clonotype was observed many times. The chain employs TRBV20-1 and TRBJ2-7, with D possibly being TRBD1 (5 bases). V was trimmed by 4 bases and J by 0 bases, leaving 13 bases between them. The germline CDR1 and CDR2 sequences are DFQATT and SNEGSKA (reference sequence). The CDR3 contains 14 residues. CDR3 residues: CSANRGSSSYEQYF. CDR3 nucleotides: TGCAGTGCTAATAGGGGATCGTCCTCCTACGAGCAGTACTTC.

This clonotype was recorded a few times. CDR3 region: CATSEPTGDYGYTF. The DNA for the CDR3 is TGTGCCACCAGTGAGCCGACAGGGGACTATGGCTACACCTTC. The chain combines TRBV24-1 with TRBJ1-2, with 8 bases aligning to TRBD1. Germline CDR1 reads KGHDR; CDR2 reads SFDVKD. The trim removed 4 bases at V and 3 bases at J, leaving 3 bases unmatched. This CDR3 region has 14 residues.

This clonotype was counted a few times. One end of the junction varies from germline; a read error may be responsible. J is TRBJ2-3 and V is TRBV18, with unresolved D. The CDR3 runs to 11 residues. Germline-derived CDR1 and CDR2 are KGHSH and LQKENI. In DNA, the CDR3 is TGTGCCGGCTCCCTCAGGGATACGCAGTATTTT. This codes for CAGSLRDTQYF.

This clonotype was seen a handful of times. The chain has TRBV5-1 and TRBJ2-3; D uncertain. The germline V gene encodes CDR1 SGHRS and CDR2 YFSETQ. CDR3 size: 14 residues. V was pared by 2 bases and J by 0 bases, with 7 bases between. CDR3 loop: CASSFPLSTDTQYF. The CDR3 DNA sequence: TGCGCCAGCAGCTTCCCCCTAAGCACAGATACGCAGTATTTT.

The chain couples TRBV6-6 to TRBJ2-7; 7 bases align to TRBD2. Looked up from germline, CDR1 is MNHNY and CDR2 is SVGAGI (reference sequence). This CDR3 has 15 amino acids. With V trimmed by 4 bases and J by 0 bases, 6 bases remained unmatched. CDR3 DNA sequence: TGTGCCAGCAGTTTCGAGCGGGGCGCCTCCTACGAGCAGTACTTC. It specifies CASSFERGASYEQYF.

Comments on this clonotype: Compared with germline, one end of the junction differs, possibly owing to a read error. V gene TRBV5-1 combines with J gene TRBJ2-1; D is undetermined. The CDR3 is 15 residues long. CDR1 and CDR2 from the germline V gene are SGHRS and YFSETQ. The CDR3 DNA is TGCGCCGGCAGCTTGGTGGTAGGTAATCATCATGAGCAGTTCTTC. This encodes CAGSLVVGNHHEQFF.

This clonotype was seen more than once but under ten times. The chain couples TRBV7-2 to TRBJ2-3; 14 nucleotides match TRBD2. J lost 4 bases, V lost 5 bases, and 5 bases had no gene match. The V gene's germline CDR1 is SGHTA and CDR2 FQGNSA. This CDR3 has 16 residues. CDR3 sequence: CASSKATSGGADTQYF. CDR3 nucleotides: TGTGCCAGCAGCAAAGCGACTAGCGGGGGGGCAGATACGCAGTATTTT.

This CDR3 reads CASSTTGNAYEQYF. CDR3 DNA: TGTGCCAGCAGCACGACAGGGAATGCCTACGAGCAGTACTTC. The chain has TRBV13 and TRBJ2-7, with 7 bases that match TRBD1. The CDR3 contains 14 residues. In germline, CDR1 is PRHDT, CDR2 FYEKMQ (reference sequence). V was pared by 5 bases and J by 2 bases, with 6 bases of the junction left unmatched.

The CDR3 here is CASSPVSGRLYNEQFF. Written as DNA, the CDR3 is TGCGCCAGCAGCCCGGTAAGCGGGAGGCTTTACAATGAGCAGTTCTTC. This chain uses TRBV5-1 with TRBJ2-1, with 9 bases lining up with TRBD2. Germline V gene data show CDR1 as SGHRS and CDR2 as YFSETQ. J was trimmed by 4 bases and V by 4 bases; bases with no gene match: 9. There are 16 residues in the CDR3.

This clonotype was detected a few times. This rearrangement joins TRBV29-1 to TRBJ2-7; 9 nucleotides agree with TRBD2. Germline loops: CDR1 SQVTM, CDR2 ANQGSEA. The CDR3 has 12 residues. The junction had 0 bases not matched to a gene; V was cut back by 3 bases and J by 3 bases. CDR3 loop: CSVEREGYEQYF. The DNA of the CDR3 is TGCAGCGTTGAGCGGGAGGGCTACGAGCAGTACTTC.

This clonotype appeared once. The CDR3 spells CASATGTNEKLFF. The CDR3 DNA reads as TGTGCCAGTGCGACAGGAACTAATGAAAAACTGTTTTTT. The J gene is TRBJ1-4, the V gene TRBV28; TRBD1 might be the D (6 bases). The CDR3 length is 13 residues. The V end was cut by 9 bases, the J end by 1 base, with 9 bases between. Germline V gene sequence: CDR1 MDHEN, CDR2 SYDVKM.